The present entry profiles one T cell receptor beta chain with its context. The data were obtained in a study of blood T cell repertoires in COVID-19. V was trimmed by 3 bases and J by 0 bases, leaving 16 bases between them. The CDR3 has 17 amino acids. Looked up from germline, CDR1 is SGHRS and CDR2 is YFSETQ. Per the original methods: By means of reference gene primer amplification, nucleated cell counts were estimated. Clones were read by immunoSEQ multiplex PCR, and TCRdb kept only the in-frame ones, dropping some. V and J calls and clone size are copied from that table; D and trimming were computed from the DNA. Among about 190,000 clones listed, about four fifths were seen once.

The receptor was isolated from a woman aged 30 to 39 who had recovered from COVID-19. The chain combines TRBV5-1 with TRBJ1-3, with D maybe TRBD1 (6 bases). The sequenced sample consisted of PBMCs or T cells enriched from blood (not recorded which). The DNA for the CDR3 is TGCGCCAGCAGCTCCGGGACACAATTACGCTCTGGAAACACCATATATTTT. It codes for CASSSGTQLRSGNTIYF.